A single sample is the source of the 2 T cell receptor beta chains below, sequenced in a study of CD8 T cells in Susac syndrome. Reverse transcription of 0.5 to 1 ug RNA was performed with random hexamers. TCRdb fed the immunoSEQ multiplex PCR reads into MiXCR, producing one record per CDR3 protein. Found here are around 130,000 distinct CDR3 sequences, roughly 94% of them singletons; the top ten hold more than 0.25%. Sequencing was performed on CD8+ T cells from PBMCs. These receptors all come from a human donor with Susac syndrome.

In this sample, this clonotype turned up once. The rearrangement uses TRBV5-6 and TRBJ1-2; D uncertain. Per the germline V gene, CDR1 is SGHDT and CDR2 is YYEEEE. V gave up 5 bases and J gave up 5 bases, with 4 bases separating them. The CDR3 covers 10 residues. CDR3 bases: TGTGCCAGCAGACATTATGGCTACACCTTC. It yields the protein CASRHYGYTF.

J is TRBJ1-2 and V is TRBV29-1; D remains ambiguous. Germline-derived CDR1 and CDR2 are SQVTM and ANQGSEA. CDR3 length equals 12 residues. V was clipped by 3 bases and J by 8 bases, with 13 bases between them. The CDR3 protein is CSVDEETGGYTF. CDR3 nucleotide sequence: TGCAGCGTTGACGAGGAAACGGGCGGCTACACCTTC.